The 19 T cell receptor beta chains listed next were all sequenced from one sample in a study of a mutant IDH1 vaccine in newly diagnosed glioma. Which antigens these TCRs recognize remains unknown. The table came from immunoSEQ multiplex PCR; TCRdb's copy has only in-frame clones and leaves some out. The profile shows about 52,000 clones, 90% to 95% of them singletons. The time point was: week 11, during vaccination. In the vaccine, a single dose held 300 ug of the mutant IDH1 20-mer peptide, along with topical imiquimod. The specimen was PBMCs, collected from a glioma patient whose treatment included an IDH1 peptide vaccine. These receptor sequences come from a man aged 45 to 65 with glioma.

The J gene is TRBJ1-5, the V gene TRBV10-3, with D uncertain. Germline values: CDR1 ENHRY, CDR2 SYGVKD. Trimming took 2 bases from V and 1 from J, leaving 9 bases between them. There are 15 residues in the CDR3. DNA of the CDR3: TGTGCCATCAGTGAGACTGGGAGGAGCAATCAGCCCCAGCATTTT. It yields the protein CAISETGRSNQPQHF.

The chain carries TRBV18 and TRBJ2-7, with TRBD1 identical over 9 bases. The CDR3 is 13 amino acids. Per the germline V gene, CDR1 is KGHSH and CDR2 is LQKENI. The junction had 0 bases not matched to a gene; V was cut back by 0 bases and J by 6 bases. The CDR3 DNA follows: TGTGCCAGCTCACCACCGGACAGGGGCGAGCAGTACTTC. Translating it yields CASSPPDRGEQYF.

The table lists this clone with a count of one. The chain uses TRBV2 and TRBJ1-5; weak D call: TRBD1 (5 bases). V was trimmed by 6 bases and J by 5 bases, leaving 26 bases between them. Germline V gives CDR1 SNHLY, CDR2 FYNNEI. This CDR3 contains 18 residues. CDR3 residues: CASRGGPVLLGGDQPQHF. In nucleotides, the CDR3 is TGTGCCAGCAGGGGGGGTCCGGTTCTCCTTGGAGGGGATCAGCCCCAGCATTTT.

The gene calls are TRBV25-1 and TRBJ1-2; D unresolved. Trimming cost V 0 bases and J 2 bases, with 7 bases left between them. Germline CDR1 MGHDK, CDR2 SYGVNS. The CDR3 spans 14 residues. In nucleotides, the CDR3 is TGTGCCAGCAGTGAATATCACGGAAACTATGGCTACACCTTC. Amino acid sequence: CASSEYHGNYGYTF.

CDR3 in DNA: TGTGCCAGCAGGCGGGGGAGCCCTCTGGGCACAGATACGCAGTATTTT. Translating it yields CASRRGSPLGTDTQYF. V gene TRBV2 combines with J gene TRBJ2-3; 7 bases match TRBD2. The CDR3 is made up of 16 amino acids. The germline gives CDR1 SNHLY, CDR2 FYNNEI. V shed 6 bases, J shed 1 base, and the junction held 10 bases outside the gene matches. Looking up the rest from reference TRBV2 and TRBJ2-3 gives the full variable domain: EPEVTQTPSHQVTQMGQEVILRCVPISNHLYFYWYRQILGQKVEFLVSFYNNEISEKSEIFDDQFSVERPDGSNFTLKIRSTKLEDSAMYFCASRRGSPLGTDTQYFGPGTRLTVL.

The V and J genes are TRBV7-3 and TRBJ2-3; the match to TRBD2 covers 7 bases. CDR1 and CDR2 from the germline V gene are SGHTA and FQGTGA. This CDR3 is built from 16 residues. Trimming cost V 4 bases and J 4 bases; bases outside gene matches: 11. The CDR3 spells CASSSRPAGTADTQYF. CDR3 nucleotide sequence: TGTGCCAGCAGCTCACGACCAGCGGGAACGGCAGATACGCAGTATTTT.

The chain recombines TRBV4-3 with TRBJ2-5; the D gene is possibly TRBD2 (5 bases). The CDR3 covers 14 residues. The V and J ends lost 2 bases and 5 bases respectively, with 12 bases between them. Germline V gene lookup returns CDR1 LGHNA and CDR2 YSLEER. CDR3 protein: CASSQRGGGETQYF. CDR3 sequence (DNA): TGCGCCAGCAGCCAACGGGGTGGCGGGGAGACCCAGTACTTC.

The gene calls are TRBV7-9 and TRBJ1-5; 7 nucleotides agree with TRBD1. The CDR3 covers 14 residues. CDR1 and CDR2 from the germline V gene are SEHNR and FQNEAQ (reference sequence). J lost 1 base, V lost 5 bases, and 2 bases had no gene match. CDR3 nucleotides: TGTGCCAGCAGCCGGGGACAGAGCAATCAGCCCCAGCATTTT. It yields the protein CASSRGQSNQPQHF.

V is TRBV19 and J is TRBJ1-5, with 7 bases identical to TRBD1. The CDR3 contains 13 residues. The V and J ends lost 9 bases and 7 bases, in that order; junction bases with no gene match: 9. The germline CDR1 and CDR2 sequences are LNHDA and SQIVND (reference sequence). The CDR3 is CASQDRVRQPQHF. CDR3 sequence (DNA): TGTGCCAGCCAAGACAGGGTAAGACAGCCCCAGCATTTT.

The chain is built from TRBV5-1 and TRBJ2-3; TRBD2 agrees at 8 bases. The CDR3 totals 15 residues. Germline values: CDR1 SGHRS, CDR2 YFSETQ. Trimming removed 5 bases from V and 4 bases from J; junction bases left unmatched: 9. The CDR3 is CASRPRGEVADTQYF. The CDR3 region has the DNA TGCGCCAGCAGGCCGCGGGGGGAGGTGGCAGATACGCAGTATTTT.

The rearrangement uses TRBV5-1 and TRBJ1-2; D is unclear. Deletions cut 4 bases from V and 0 bases from J, with 4 bases between. Germline V gene sequence: CDR1 SGHRS, CDR2 YFSETQ. This CDR3 region has 12 residues. The CDR3 loop reads CASSGANYGYTF. CDR3 nucleotides: TGCGCCAGCAGCGGGGCTAACTATGGCTACACCTTC.

The V gene is TRBV5-6, the J gene TRBJ1-5; possible D gene TRBD1, 5 bases. Germline V CDR1 and CDR2: SGHDT, YYEEEE. The CDR3 covers 16 residues. V was trimmed by 0 bases and J by 2 bases, leaving 12 bases between them. The CDR3 DNA follows: TGTGCCAGCAGCTTGGGGGGTTTGGGGGGCAATCAGCCCCAGCATTTT. It is translated as CASSLGGLGGNQPQHF.

The chain couples TRBV6-1 to TRBJ2-5, with D possibly matching TRBD2 (6 bases). The CDR3 is made up of 13 amino acids. Germline V gene sequence: CDR1 MNHNS, CDR2 SASEGT. Deletions cut 6 bases from V and 1 base from J, with 9 bases between. CDR3 nucleotide sequence: TGTGCCAGCAGCCTAGCGCCCCAAGAGACCCAGTACTTC. Translation: CASSLAPQETQYF.

This rearrangement joins TRBV30 to TRBJ1-4; D is possibly TRBD1 (5 bases). Trimming left V 5 bases short and J 6 bases short, with 16 bases between. Germline V gene lookup returns CDR1 GTSNPN and CDR2 SVGIG (reference sequence). The CDR3 runs 14 residues. The CDR3 sequence: CAWGVDSTYEKLFF. CDR3 DNA: TGTGCCTGGGGAGTTGACAGTACCTATGAAAAACTGTTTTTT.

This chain joins TRBV25-1 and TRBJ2-7, with TRBD1 as a possible D gene (6 bases). The germline V gene has CDR1 MGHDK and CDR2 SYGVNS. The CDR3 loop spans 16 amino acids. Trimming removed 3 bases at V and 6 bases at J, with 21 bases between. The CDR3 nucleotides read TGTGCCAGCAGTGACCCCGGACAGAGTGCGGCCGGCGAGCAGTACTTC. Residues: CASSDPGQSAAGEQYF.

This chain links TRBV27 with TRBJ2-1, with 9 bases aligning to TRBD2. Germline loops: CDR1 MNHEY, CDR2 SMNVEV (reference sequence). The trim removed 3 bases at V and 0 bases at J, leaving 3 bases unmatched. This CDR3 has 16 residues. CDR3 coding DNA: TGTGCCAGCAGTTTTCTGACTAGCGGCTCCTACAATGAGCAGTTCTTC. Its translation is CASSFLTSGSYNEQFF.

The V call is TRBV5-1, the J call TRBJ1-3; TRBD1 agrees at 8 bases. J gave up 0 bases and V 4 bases, and 9 bases lay outside the gene matches. CDR3 length equals 17 residues. Per the germline V gene, CDR1 is SGHRS and CDR2 is YFSETQ. CDR3 coding DNA: TGCGCCAGCAGCCAGGGGGCAGGGATTTCCTCTGGAAACACCATATATTTT. Encoded protein: CASSQGAGISSGNTIYF.

This chain uses TRBV5-1 with TRBJ1-1; 11 bases line up with TRBD1. V shed 0 bases and J 4 bases; nucleotides not matched to a gene: 5. The V gene's germline CDR1 is SGHRS and CDR2 YFSETQ. The CDR3 is 16 residues long. DNA of the CDR3: TGCGCCAGCAGCTTGGTCCTCGGACAGGGGGCCACTGAAGCTTTCTTT. Its protein product is CASSLVLGQGATEAFF.

This rearrangement joins TRBV7-9 to TRBJ1-2; D might be TRBD1 (5 bases). The ends were cut back, 5 bases at V and 7 bases at J, with 11 bases in the middle. CDR3 length: 12 amino acids. CDR1 SEHNR and CDR2 FQNEAQ come from the germline V gene (reference sequence). CDR3 protein: CASSRATGGYTF. The CDR3 DNA is TGTGCCAGCAGCAGGGCTACAGGTGGCTACACCTTC.